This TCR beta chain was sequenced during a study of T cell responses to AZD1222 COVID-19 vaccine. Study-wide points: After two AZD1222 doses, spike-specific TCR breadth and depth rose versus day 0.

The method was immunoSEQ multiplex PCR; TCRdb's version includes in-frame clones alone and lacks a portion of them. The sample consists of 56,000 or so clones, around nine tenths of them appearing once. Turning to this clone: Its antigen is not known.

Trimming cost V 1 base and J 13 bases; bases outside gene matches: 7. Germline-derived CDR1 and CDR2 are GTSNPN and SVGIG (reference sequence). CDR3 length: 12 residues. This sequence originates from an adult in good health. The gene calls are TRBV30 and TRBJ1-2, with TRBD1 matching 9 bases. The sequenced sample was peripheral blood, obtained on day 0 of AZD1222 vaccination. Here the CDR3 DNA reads TGTGCCTGGAGTGACCGGACAGGGGTTTTCACCTTC. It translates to CAWSDRTGVFTF.